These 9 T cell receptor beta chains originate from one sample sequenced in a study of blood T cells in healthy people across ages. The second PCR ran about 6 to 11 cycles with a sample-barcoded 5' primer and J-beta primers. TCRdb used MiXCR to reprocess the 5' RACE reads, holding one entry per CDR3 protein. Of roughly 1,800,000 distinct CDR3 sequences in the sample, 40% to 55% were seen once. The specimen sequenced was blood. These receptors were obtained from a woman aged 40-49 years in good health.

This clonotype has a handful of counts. The CDR3 reads CASSELTGGGETQYF. CDR3 nucleotides: TGTGCCAGCAGTGAATTGACAGGGGGCGGAGAGACCCAGTACTTC. This chain uses TRBV25-1 with TRBJ2-5; 10 bases are a match to TRBD1. V trimming: 1 base; J trimming: 4 bases; junction bases outside the gene matches: 3. This CDR3 has 15 amino acids. From germline, CDR1 is MGHDK and CDR2 SYGVNS.

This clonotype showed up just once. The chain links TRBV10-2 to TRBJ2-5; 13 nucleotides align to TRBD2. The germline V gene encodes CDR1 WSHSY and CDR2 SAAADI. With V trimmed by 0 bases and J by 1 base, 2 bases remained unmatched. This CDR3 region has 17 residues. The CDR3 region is CASSESRTSGGQETQYF. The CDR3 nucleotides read TGCGCCAGCAGTGAGTCGAGGACTAGCGGGGGCCAAGAGACCCAGTACTTC.

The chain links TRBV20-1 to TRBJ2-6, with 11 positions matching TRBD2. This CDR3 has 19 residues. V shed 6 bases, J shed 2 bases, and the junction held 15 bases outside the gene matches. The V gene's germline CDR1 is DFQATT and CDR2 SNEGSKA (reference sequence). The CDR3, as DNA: TGCAGTGCGAGTGGGATGACTAGCGGGGAAAATGCTGGGGCCAACGTCCTGACTTTC. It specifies CSASGMTSGENAGANVLTF.

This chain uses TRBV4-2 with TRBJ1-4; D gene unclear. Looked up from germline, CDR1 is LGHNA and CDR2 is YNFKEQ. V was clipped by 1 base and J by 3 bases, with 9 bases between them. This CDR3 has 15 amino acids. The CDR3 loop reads CASSQAGDPNEKLFF. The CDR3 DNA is TGTGCCAGCAGCCAAGCGGGAGACCCTAATGAAAAACTGTTTTTT.

This CDR3 is CASGSSGTGPLDTQYF. In DNA, the CDR3 is TGTGCTAGTGGCTCCTCAGGGACAGGCCCCCTGGATACGCAGTATTTT. V gene TRBV12-5 combines with J gene TRBJ2-3; 8 nucleotides align to TRBD1. Trimming took 6 bases from V and 6 from J; bases not matched to a gene: 14. There are 16 residues in the CDR3. CDR1 LGHNT and CDR2 FRNRAP come from the germline V gene. The variable domain in full, completed from reference TRBV12-5 and TRBJ2-3, reads DARVTQTPRHKVTEMGQEVTMRCQPILGHNTVFWYRQTMMQGLELLAYFRNRAPLDDSGMPKDRFSAEMPDATLATLKIQPSEPRDSAVYFCASGSSGTGPLDTQYFGPGTRLTVL.

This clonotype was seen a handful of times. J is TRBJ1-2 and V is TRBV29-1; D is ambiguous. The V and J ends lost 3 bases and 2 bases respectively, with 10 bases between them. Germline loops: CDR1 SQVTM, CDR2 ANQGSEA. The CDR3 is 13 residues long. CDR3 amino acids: CSVERASNYGYTF. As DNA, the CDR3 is TGCAGCGTTGAGAGGGCTTCAAACTATGGCTACACCTTC.

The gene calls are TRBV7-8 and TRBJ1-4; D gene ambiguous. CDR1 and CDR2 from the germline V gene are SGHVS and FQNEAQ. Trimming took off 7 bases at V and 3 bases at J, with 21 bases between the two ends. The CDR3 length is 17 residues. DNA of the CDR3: TGTGCCAGCATCCATTCTTTTGCCGGGGAAGCTAATGAAAAACTGTTTTTT. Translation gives CASIHSFAGEANEKLFF.

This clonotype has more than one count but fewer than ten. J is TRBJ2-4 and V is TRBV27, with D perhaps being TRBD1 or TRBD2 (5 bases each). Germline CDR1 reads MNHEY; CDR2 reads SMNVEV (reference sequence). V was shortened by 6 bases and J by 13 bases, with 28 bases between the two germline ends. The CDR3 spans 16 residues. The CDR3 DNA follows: TGTGCCAGCAGCACTCGTGTTAAAGGGACGGGTCCTGAGCAGTACTTC. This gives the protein CASSTRVKGTGPEQYF.

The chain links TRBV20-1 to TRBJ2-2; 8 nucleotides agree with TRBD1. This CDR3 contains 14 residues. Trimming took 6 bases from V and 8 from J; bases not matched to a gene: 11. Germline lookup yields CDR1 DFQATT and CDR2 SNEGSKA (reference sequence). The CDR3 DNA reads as TGCAGTGCACCCGGACAGGGTTTAACAGGGGAGCTGTTTTTT. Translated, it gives CSAPGQGLTGELFF.